This entry lists 32 T cell receptor beta chains sequenced from one sample in a study of T cell responses to AZD1222 COVID-19 vaccine. This table comes from immunoSEQ multiplex PCR, and its TCRdb copy is limited to in-frame clones, with some not included. Among 140,000 to 150,000 clones listed, about 87% were seen once. This sample comprised peripheral blood, obtained on day 0 of AZD1222 vaccination. These receptors all come from an adult in good health.

V usage is TRBV28 and J usage is TRBJ1-1, with D tentatively TRBD1 (6 bases). Germline V CDR1 and CDR2: MDHEN, SYDVKM. Trimming removed 2 bases from V and 10 bases from J, with 11 bases in between. The CDR3 is 12 residues long. The DNA of the CDR3 is TGTGCCAGCAGTTTAGGGGGGCTTGGAGCTTTCTTT. It yields the protein CASSLGGLGAFF.

The chain recombines TRBV7-9 with TRBJ1-5; possible D gene TRBD1, 6 bases. CDR1 is SEHNR, CDR2 FQNEAQ, per germline (reference sequence). The CDR3 runs to 16 residues. V lost 6 bases and J 2 bases, leaving 17 bases between the germline ends. The CDR3 DNA reads TGTGCCAGCAGTCCCTTCGGGGGCAGGGGCAATCAGCCCCAGCATTTT. Encoded protein: CASSPFGGRGNQPQHF.

V gene TRBV11-3 combines with J gene TRBJ2-3; D gene ambiguous. Germline CDR1 reads SGHNT; CDR2 reads YENEEA. The CDR3 sequence is 13 residues long. V lost 1 base and J lost 4, with 6 bases in between. CDR3 amino acids: CASSLGSSDTQYF. The CDR3 nucleotides read TGTGCCAGCAGCTTAGGATCTTCAGATACGCAGTATTTT. Full variable domain (remainder filled in from reference TRBV11-3 and TRBJ2-3): EAGVVQSPRYKIIEKKQPVAFWCNPISGHNTLYWYLQNLGQGPELLIRYENEEAVDDSQLPKDRFSAERLKGVDSTLKIQPAELGDSAVYLCASSLGSSDTQYFGPGTRLTVL.

The chain carries TRBV12-3 or TRBV12-4 and TRBJ1-1; the D gene is possibly TRBD1 (6 bases). The CDR3 contains 13 residues. V was trimmed by 6 bases and J by 5 bases, leaving 13 bases between them. CDR3 amino acids: CASRGQGQTEAFF. The CDR3 DNA reads TGTGCCAGCAGGGGGCAGGGACAAACTGAAGCTTTCTTT.

The V and J genes are TRBV7-2 and TRBJ1-2, with D maybe TRBD1 (6 bases). In germline, CDR1 is SGHTA, CDR2 FQGNSA. V was pared by 5 bases and J by 2 bases, with 15 bases between. This CDR3 has 15 residues. The CDR3 DNA reads TGTGCCAGCAGCCCCTCTTACAGGGAGAACTATGGCTACACCTTC. Encoded protein: CASSPSYRENYGYTF.

The rearrangement joins TRBV10-2 to TRBJ1-5; D is unclear. The V gene's germline CDR1 is WSHSY and CDR2 SAAADI. V lost 8 bases to trimming and J lost 4 bases, with 9 bases between them. This CDR3 has 12 residues. CDR3 sequence (DNA): TGCGCCAGCGGTTACCCGAATCAGCCCCAGCATTTT. It translates to CASGYPNQPQHF.

V gene TRBV3-1 (or the pseudogene TRBV3-2) combines with J gene TRBJ1-1, with 11 bases lining up with TRBD1. This CDR3 region has 14 residues. In germline, CDR1 is LGHDT, CDR2 YNNKEL (reference sequence). The V and J ends lost 6 bases and 4 bases, in that order; junction bases with no gene match: 4. Here the CDR3 DNA reads TGTGCCAGCAGGGACGGGACAGGGGGCACTGAAGCTTTCTTT. This sequence encodes CASRDGTGGTEAFF.

The chain recombines TRBV3-1 (or the pseudogene TRBV3-2) with TRBJ2-2, with D perhaps matching TRBD2 (5 bases). The CDR3 totals 14 residues. V gave up 3 bases and J gave up 6 bases, with 11 bases separating them. Germline V gene data show CDR1 as LGHDT and CDR2 as YNNKEL (reference sequence). CDR3 sequence reads: CASSQTRGPGELFF. CDR3 in DNA: TGTGCCAGCAGCCAGACCCGGGGTCCCGGGGAGCTGTTTTTT.

This chain links TRBV18 with TRBJ2-5; TRBD1 agrees at 7 bases. V lost 3 bases and J lost 5; bases outside the gene matches: 3. Germline V gene sequence: CDR1 KGHSH, CDR2 LQKENI. The CDR3 has 13 amino acids. The CDR3 loop is CASSPQGDETQYF. In DNA form, the CDR3 reads TGTGCCAGCTCACCCCAGGGGGATGAGACCCAGTACTTC.

The chain combines TRBV9 with TRBJ2-3; D might be TRBD2 (5 bases). The germline gives CDR1 SGDLS, CDR2 YYNGEE. Trimming took 4 bases from V and 0 from J, leaving 12 bases between them. The CDR3 is 15 amino acids. The DNA for the CDR3 is TGTGCCAGCAGCCTCCGGACTTTCAGCACAGATACGCAGTATTTT. Its translation: CASSLRTFSTDTQYF.

This clone was detected a few times. This rearrangement joins TRBV27 to TRBJ1-5; D not resolved. The CDR3 length is 13 residues. CDR1 and CDR2 from the germline V gene are MNHEY and SMNVEV (reference sequence). Trimming took off 2 bases at V and 2 bases at J, with 4 bases between the two ends. The CDR3 DNA is TGTGCCAGCAGTTTAACTGGCAATCAGCCCCAGCATTTT. Encoded protein: CASSLTGNQPQHF.

V and J are TRBV11-2 and TRBJ1-1; tentative D call: TRBD1 (6 bases). CDR1 and CDR2 from the germline V gene are SGHAT and FQNNGV. V was shortened by 2 bases and J by 1 base, with 8 bases between the two germline ends. The CDR3 is 14 amino acids. CDR3 residues: CASSLQGPNTEAFF. The DNA for the CDR3 is TGTGCCAGCAGCTTACAGGGGCCGAACACTGAAGCTTTCTTT.

The rearrangement uses TRBV27 and TRBJ2-7; D not resolved. Germline V lookup: CDR1 MNHEY, CDR2 SMNVEV (reference sequence). Trimming left V 1 base short and J 6 bases short, with 13 bases between. The CDR3 is 14 amino acids. The CDR3 DNA reads TGTGCCAGCAGTTTATTCCAGAATAGTGGCGAGCAGTACTTC. Translated: CASSLFQNSGEQYF.

This clone appeared once. The chain uses TRBV3-1 (or the pseudogene TRBV3-2) and TRBJ1-6; 7 nucleotides line up with TRBD1. V gave up 0 bases and J gave up 6 bases; unmatched junction bases: 2. Germline CDR1 and CDR2: LGHDT and YNNKEL (reference sequence). The CDR3 sequence is 15 residues long. The CDR3 coding sequence is TGTGCCAGCAGCCAAGAAAACAGGGGTAATTCACCCCTCCACTTT. Translating it yields CASSQENRGNSPLHF.

The V call is TRBV28, the J call TRBJ1-3, with TRBD1 matching over 7 bases. V trimming: 6 bases; J trimming: 4 bases; junction bases outside the gene matches: 9. From germline, CDR1 is MDHEN and CDR2 SYDVKM. There are 15 residues in the CDR3. The CDR3 loop is CASSPGQPQGNTIYF. DNA for the CDR3: TGTGCCAGCAGCCCGGGACAGCCACAGGGAAACACCATATATTTT. The variable domain in full, with the rest retrieved from reference TRBV28 and TRBJ1-3, is DVKVTQSSRYLVKRTGEKVFLECVQDMDHENMFWYRQDPGLGLRLIYFSYDVKMKEKGDIPEGYSVSREKKERFSLILESASTNQTSMYLCASSPGQPQGNTIYFGEGSWLTVV.

The rearrangement links TRBV19 to TRBJ1-3; TRBD1 aligns across 9 bases. The CDR3 totals 16 residues. V dropped 5 bases and J dropped 0; count of bases not matched to a gene: 5. Germline V gives CDR1 LNHDA, CDR2 SQIVND (reference sequence). DNA of the CDR3: TGTGCCAGTAGTCTACAGGGGGCCCTCTCTGGAAACACCATATATTTT. Encoded protein: CASSLQGALSGNTIYF. Combining the CDR3 with reference TRBV19 and TRBJ1-3 gives the whole variable domain DGGITQSPKYLFRKEGQNVTLSCEQNLNHDAMYWYRQDPGQGLRLIYYSQIVNDFQKGDIAEGYSVSREKKESFPLTVTSAQKNPTAFYLCASSLQGALSGNTIYFGEGSWLTVV.

The rearrangement uses TRBV5-8 and TRBJ2-5; D remains ambiguous. The CDR3 is 13 amino acids. Germline assignment: CDR1 SGHTS and CDR2 YDEGEE. V was cut by 0 bases and J by 1 base, with 4 bases left in between. This chain's CDR3 is CASSLGTQETQYF. The CDR3 DNA is TGTGCCAGCAGCTTGGGTACCCAAGAGACCCAGTACTTC.

The chain links TRBV18 to TRBJ1-4; D gene uncertain. The CDR3 is made up of 15 amino acids. Trimming took off 4 bases at V and 0 bases at J, with 9 bases between the two ends. Germline V gives CDR1 KGHSH, CDR2 LQKENI. The DNA for the CDR3 is TGTGCCAGCTCACTAATCACGGCAACTAATGAAAAACTGTTTTTT. This codes for CASSLITATNEKLFF.

This clone was seen once. V and J are TRBV18 and TRBJ1-2, with 8 bases aligning to TRBD1. The CDR3 contains 16 residues. With 3 bases clipped from V and 4 bases from J, the junction kept 10 bases outside the gene matches. Germline CDR1 is KGHSH and CDR2 is LQKENI. The CDR3 nucleotides read TGTGCCAGCTCACCGACGGGACAGGCTTTAGTCTATGGCTACACCTTC. This encodes CASSPTGQALVYGYTF.

This chain uses TRBV7-2 with TRBJ2-1; no clear D. Germline values: CDR1 SGHTA, CDR2 FQGNSA. Trimming removed 1 base from V and 1 base from J, with 8 bases in between. The CDR3 is 15 residues long. The CDR3, as DNA: TGTGCCAGCAGCTTAGGGGTCTCATCCTACAATGAGCAGTTCTTC. Translating gives CASSLGVSSYNEQFF.

The chain employs TRBV19 and TRBJ1-5, with TRBD1 as a possible D gene (6 bases). The CDR3 totals 15 residues. Germline V lookup: CDR1 LNHDA, CDR2 SQIVND (reference sequence). V shed 8 bases and J shed 0 bases, with 14 bases lying between them. In DNA form, the CDR3 reads TGTGCCAGTTTATACCAGGGGTATAGCAATCAGCCCCAGCATTTT. It yields the protein CASLYQGYSNQPQHF.

The rearrangement links TRBV7-2 to TRBJ2-3, with TRBD2 identical over 11 bases. The V and J ends lost 7 bases and 9 bases, in that order; junction bases with no gene match: 12. The V gene's germline CDR1 is SGHTA and CDR2 FQGNSA. The length of the CDR3 is 15 residues. The CDR3 spells CASTLLAGGEGTQYF. As DNA, the CDR3 is TGTGCCAGCACCCTCCTAGCGGGGGGCGAGGGGACGCAGTATTTT.

The chain carries TRBV2 and TRBJ2-5; 12 positions agree with TRBD2. Germline V lookup: CDR1 SNHLY, CDR2 FYNNEI. This CDR3 has 16 amino acids. V shed 7 bases, J shed 5 bases, and the junction held 11 bases outside the gene matches. The CDR3 sequence is CASNRASGGAWETQYF. CDR3 bases: TGTGCCAGCAACCGGGCTAGCGGGGGGGCCTGGGAGACCCAGTACTTC.

The chain is built from TRBV18 and TRBJ2-7; D unresolved. Deletions cut 3 bases from V and 7 bases from J, with 16 bases between. The length of the CDR3 is 14 residues. CDR1 and CDR2 from the germline V gene are KGHSH and LQKENI. In DNA form, the CDR3 reads TGTGCCAGCTCACCCGGGCCCCCCTACGTTGAGCAGTACTTC. This encodes CASSPGPPYVEQYF.

The CDR3 nucleotides read TGTGCCAGCAGTGATTCTGACGGGGGCACCTACGAGCAGTACTTC. Its protein product is CASSDSDGGTYEQYF. The chain is built from TRBV2 and TRBJ2-7, with D perhaps given as TRBD1 or TRBD2 (6 bases each). V was clipped by 3 bases and J by 2 bases, with 14 bases between them. Germline loops: CDR1 SNHLY, CDR2 FYNNEI. The CDR3 contains 15 residues.

The rearrangement joins TRBV28 to TRBJ2-4; TRBD1 matches at 9 bases. J gave up 6 bases and V 6 bases, and 9 bases lay outside the gene matches. Germline V gives CDR1 MDHEN, CDR2 SYDVKM. This CDR3 has 15 residues. As DNA, the CDR3 is TGTGCCAGCAGAACGCAGACAGGGGGTGGAAACATTCAGTACTTC. Amino acids: CASRTQTGGGNIQYF.

The chain recombines TRBV5-4 with TRBJ1-2; D not resolved. V was trimmed by 0 bases and J by 6 bases, leaving 6 bases between them. CDR3 length: 12 residues. Germline CDR1 and CDR2: SGHNT and YYREEE (reference sequence). The CDR3 protein is CASSLGEDGYTF. The CDR3, as DNA: TGTGCCAGCAGCTTGGGGGAGGATGGCTACACCTTC.

The V gene is TRBV7-2, the J gene TRBJ1-4, with 9 bases lining up with TRBD1. With 8 bases clipped from V and 9 bases from J, the junction kept 7 bases outside the gene matches. Germline V gene data show CDR1 as SGHTA and CDR2 as FQGNSA. This CDR3 has 13 amino acids. In DNA, the CDR3 is TGTGCCAGCGGAACTGGACAGGGGAAAAAACTGTTTTTT. It is translated as CASGTGQGKKLFF.

V and J are TRBV29-1 and TRBJ1-2; possibly TRBD1 for D (5 bases). Trimming removed 6 bases at V and 8 bases at J, with 16 bases between. CDR3 length: 12 amino acids. Germline V lookup: CDR1 SQVTM, CDR2 ANQGSEA. CDR3 DNA: TGCAGCGTAGCGGGGGGGGGTGACGGCTACACCTTC. Its protein product is CSVAGGGDGYTF.

This chain links TRBV6-4 with TRBJ1-6, with 7 bases that match TRBD1. Germline-derived CDR1 and CDR2 are MRHNA and SNTAGT. V shed 0 bases and J 2 bases; nucleotides not matched to a gene: 13. The CDR3 sequence is 20 residues long. CDR3 nucleotides: TGTGCCAGCAGTGACTCCCTCTTTGACAGGGACGAACCCTATAATTCACCCCTCCACTTT. This translates into CASSDSLFDRDEPYNSPLHF.

Comment on this clone: Other DNA sequences in the sample encode the same CDR3. The chain has TRBV27 and TRBJ2-3; 8 bases line up with TRBD2. Trimming at V came to 1 base and at J to 6 bases, leaving 9 bases not matched to a gene. The CDR3 is 16 amino acids. The germline V gene encodes CDR1 MNHEY and CDR2 SMNVEV (reference sequence). The CDR3 is CASSLYSGGARDTQYF. The CDR3 DNA reads as TGTGCCAGCAGTTTATATTCCGGGGGGGCCAGGGATACGCAGTATTTT.

The chain is built from TRBV5-4 and TRBJ2-7, with D possibly being TRBD2 (5 bases). CDR1 and CDR2 from the germline V gene are SGHNT and YYREEE (reference sequence). The V end lost 4 bases, the J end lost 2 bases, and 16 bases lay between the germline ends. This CDR3 has 15 amino acids. The CDR3, as DNA: TGTGCCAGCAGCCCCCCGACTAAGGAGGCCTACGAGCAGTACTTC. Translating it yields CASSPPTKEAYEQYF.